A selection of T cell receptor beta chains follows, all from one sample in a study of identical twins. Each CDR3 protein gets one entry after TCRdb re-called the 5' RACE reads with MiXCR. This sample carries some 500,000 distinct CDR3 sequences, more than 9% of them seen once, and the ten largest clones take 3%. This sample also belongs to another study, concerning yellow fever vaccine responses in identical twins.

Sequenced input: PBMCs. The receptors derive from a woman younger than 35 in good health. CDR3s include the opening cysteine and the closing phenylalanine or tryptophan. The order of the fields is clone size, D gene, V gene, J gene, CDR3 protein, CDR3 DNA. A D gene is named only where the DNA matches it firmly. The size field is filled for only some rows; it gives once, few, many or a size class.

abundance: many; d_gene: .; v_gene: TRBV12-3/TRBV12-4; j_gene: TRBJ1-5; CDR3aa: CASSPTTDQPQHF; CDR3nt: TGTGCCAGCAGCCCGACAACGGATCAGCCCCAGCATTTT
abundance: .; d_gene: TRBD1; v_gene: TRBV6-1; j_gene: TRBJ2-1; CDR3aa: CASRPGTGIYNEQFF; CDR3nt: TGTGCCAGCAGGCCCGGGACAGGGATCTACAATGAGCAGTTCTTC
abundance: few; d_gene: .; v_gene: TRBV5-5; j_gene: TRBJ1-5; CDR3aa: CASSLDAGLFAGAQHF; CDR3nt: TGTGCCAGCAGCTTGGATGCAGGGTTATTTGCGGGGGCCCAGCATTTT
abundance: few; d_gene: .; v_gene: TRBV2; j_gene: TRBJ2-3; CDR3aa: CASRDIFTDTQYF; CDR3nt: TGTGCCAGCCGGGACATTTTCACAGATACGCAGTATTTT
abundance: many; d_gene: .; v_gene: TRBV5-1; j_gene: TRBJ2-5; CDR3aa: CASSPGGGQETQYF; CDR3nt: TGCGCCAGCAGCCCTGGGGGAGGCCAAGAGACCCAGTACTTC
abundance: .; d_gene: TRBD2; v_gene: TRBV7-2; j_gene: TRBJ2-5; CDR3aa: CASSLVPRLAGEETQYF; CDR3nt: TGTGCCAGCAGCTTAGTCCCCAGGTTAGCGGGAGAAGAGACCCAGTACTTC
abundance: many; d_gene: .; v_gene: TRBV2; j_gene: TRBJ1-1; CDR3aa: CARQTEEAAFF; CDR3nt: TGTGCCAGACAGACGGAGGAAGCAGCTTTCTTT
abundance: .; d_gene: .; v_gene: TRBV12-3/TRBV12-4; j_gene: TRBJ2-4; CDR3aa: CTISLTAGQTLAKNIQYF; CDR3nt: TGTACCATCAGTTTGACCGCCGGACAGACCTTAGCCAAAAACATTCAGTACTTC
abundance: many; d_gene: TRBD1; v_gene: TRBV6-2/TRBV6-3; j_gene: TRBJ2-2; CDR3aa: CASSYQTGTNTGELFF; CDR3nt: TGTGCCAGCAGTTACCAGACAGGGACGAACACCGGGGAGCTGTTTTTT
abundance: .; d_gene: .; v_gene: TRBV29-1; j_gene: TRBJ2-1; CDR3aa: CSVEEAEQFF; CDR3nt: TGCAGCGTTGAAGAGGCTGAGCAGTTCTTC
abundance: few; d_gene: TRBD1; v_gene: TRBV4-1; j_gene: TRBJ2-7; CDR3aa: CASSQLPGQGDEQYF; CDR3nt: TGCGCCAGCAGCCAGCTACCGGGACAGGGGGACGAGCAGTACTTC
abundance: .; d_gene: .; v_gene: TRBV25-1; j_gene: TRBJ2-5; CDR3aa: CASSEYGQETQYF; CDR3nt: TGTGCCAGCAGTGAATACGGCCAAGAGACCCAGTACTTC